The source of this TCR beta chain is a study of blood T cells in healthy people across ages. Whole-study results and caveats: Per million T cells, TCR beta diversity dropped about linearly as age rose.

The use of a sample-barcoded 5' primer and a J-beta primer mix characterized a second PCR of about 6 to 12 cycles. Carrying 12 random nucleotides, a template-switch adaptor labeled each individual cDNA molecule. TCRdb reanalysed the 5' RACE reads using MiXCR and keeps one entry per CDR3 protein. The sample lists approximately 1.5 million distinct CDR3 sequences; 30% to 35% were seen once. For this clonotype: Its antigen is as yet unknown.

V gave up 6 bases and J gave up 5 bases; unmatched junction bases: 14. Germline V CDR1 and CDR2: DFQATT, SNEGSKA (reference sequence). This CDR3 region has 15 residues. The sequence derives from a woman in her thirties in good health. Sequenced material: blood. The rearrangement uses TRBV20-1 and TRBJ1-2, with 8 bases identical to TRBD1. CDR3 protein: CSAPGQELRGYGYTF. Here the CDR3 DNA reads TGCAGTGCACCGGGACAGGAACTCAGGGGGTATGGCTACACCTTC.